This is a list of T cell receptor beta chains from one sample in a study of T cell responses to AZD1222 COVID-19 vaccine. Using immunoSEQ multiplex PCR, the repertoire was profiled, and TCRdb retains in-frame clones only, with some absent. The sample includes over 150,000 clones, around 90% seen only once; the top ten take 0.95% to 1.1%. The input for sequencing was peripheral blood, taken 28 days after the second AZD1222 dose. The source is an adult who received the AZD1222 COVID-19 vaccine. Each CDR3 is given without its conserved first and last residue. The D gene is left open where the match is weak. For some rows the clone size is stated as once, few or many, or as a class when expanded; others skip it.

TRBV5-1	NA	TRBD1	ASSSRGLADTQY
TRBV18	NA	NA	ASSLDSKYGYT
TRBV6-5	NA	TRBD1	ASSYSGRGQGYT
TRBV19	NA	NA	ASSTSGYSYNEQF
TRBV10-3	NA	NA	AISDNTIYGYT
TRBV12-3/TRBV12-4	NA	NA	ASRIYTEAF
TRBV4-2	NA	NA	ASSQRRGGRSVDSPLH
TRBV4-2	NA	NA	ASSQGQVDYGYT
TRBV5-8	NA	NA	ASSSGYGYT
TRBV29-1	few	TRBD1	SVDVSGQGNEQF
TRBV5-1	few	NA	ASSVYQETQY
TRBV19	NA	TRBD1	ASSPTLGQGSSNQPQH
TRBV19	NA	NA	ASTPGGAGNTEAF
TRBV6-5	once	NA	ASSYGGGTVDEQF
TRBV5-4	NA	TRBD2	ASSKPGLAGDEQY
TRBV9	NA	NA	ASSVDLRGGPLH
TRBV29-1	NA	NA	SVDLQGTTNGYT
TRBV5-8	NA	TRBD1	ASSLGRRDRVGDTQY
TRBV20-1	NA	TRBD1	SASRDRYNEQF
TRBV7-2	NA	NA	ASSAGVGDYGYT
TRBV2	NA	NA	ASTRDQTYEQY
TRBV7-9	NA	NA	ASSPSGDTEAF
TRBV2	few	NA	ASSGDNSPLH
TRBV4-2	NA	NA	ASSQDGGPYEQY
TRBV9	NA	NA	ASSGPGGSGNTIY
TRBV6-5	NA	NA	ASTSLDGYNSPLH